This TCR beta chain was observed in a study of blood T cell repertoires in COVID-19. Clones were read by immunoSEQ multiplex PCR, and TCRdb kept only the in-frame ones, dropping some. The table has 100,000 to 120,000 clones, almost 80% seen once; the top ten hold about a sixth. The CDR3 runs to 16 residues. V dropped 2 bases and J dropped 0 bases, with 12 bases sitting between them. CDR1 and CDR2 from the germline V gene are SGHRS and YFSETQ. The clonotype comes from a woman aged 80 or over with active or convalescent COVID-19. The rearrangement uses TRBV5-1 and TRBJ1-3; D is possibly TRBD1 (5 bases). The material sequenced was peripheral blood. CDR3 DNA: TGCGCCAGCAGCTTCGACAGACCAATCTCTGGAAACACCATATATTTT. Residues: CASSFDRPISGNTIYF.